The 14 T cell receptor beta chains in this list originate from one sample, sequenced in a study of cytomegalovirus exposure and HLA in healthy donors. With 60 Vbeta and 13 Jbeta primers, the PCR was carried out. Sequencing used immunoSEQ multiplex PCR; TCRdb keeps in-frame clones, though not all of them. The table includes about 190,000 clones, 70% to 75% detected once. Sequencing was carried out using PBMCs. The receptors were sampled from a woman between 25 and 40 years old in good health and CMV-seropositive.

This chain links TRBV4-1 with TRBJ1-2; the match to TRBD1 covers 9 bases. The CDR3 has 17 amino acids. CDR1 MGHRA and CDR2 YSYEKL come from the germline V gene. Unmatched junction bases numbered 10, after V lost 0 bases and J lost 5 bases. CDR3 sequence (DNA): TGCGCCAGCAGCCAAGATGAGTATGGGACAGGGAGGTATGGCTACACCTTC. The encoded protein is CASSQDEYGTGRYGYTF.

The chain has TRBV21-1 and TRBJ2-1; the listed D gene, TRBD2, was not tested against the DNA. TRBV21-1 is described as a pseudogene. The CDR3 contains 13 residues. The chain's CDR3 is CASSKRTFGWQFF. The CDR3 nucleotides read TGTGCCAGCAGCAAACGCACTTTCGGGTGGCAGTTCTTC.

This chain connects TRBV10-2 to TRBJ2-7; TRBD1 aligns across 7 bases. Germline V CDR1 and CDR2: WSHSY, SAAADI. The CDR3 extends over 14 amino acids. V dropped 7 bases and J dropped 6; count of bases not matched to a gene: 12. The CDR3: CASTRGEGASEQYF. The CDR3 DNA sequence: TGCGCCAGCACCCGAGGTGAGGGGGCCAGCGAGCAGTACTTC.

This chain links TRBV27 with TRBJ1-2, with D tentatively TRBD1 (6 bases). The germline V and J ends were trimmed by 6 bases and 2 bases, with 13 bases remaining between them. This CDR3 has 14 residues. The V gene's germline CDR1 is MNHEY and CDR2 SMNVEV (reference sequence). The CDR3 loop reads CASRQGQPNYGYTF. The CDR3 nucleotides read TGTGCCAGCAGACAGGGACAACCGAACTATGGCTACACCTTC.

The chain recombines TRBV28 with TRBJ1-1, with 7 bases lining up with TRBD1. In germline, CDR1 is MDHEN, CDR2 SYDVKM. J lost 8 bases, V lost 6 bases, and 12 bases had no gene match. This CDR3 contains 14 residues. The CDR3 loop reads CASSPGTEGWEAFF. The CDR3 coding sequence is TGTGCCAGCAGCCCCGGGACAGAGGGGTGGGAAGCTTTCTTT.

The gene calls are TRBV10-2 and TRBJ2-2, with 8 bases fitting TRBD2. The CDR3 loop spans 15 amino acids. Trimming cost V 2 bases and J 8 bases; bases outside gene matches: 7. Germline V gives CDR1 WSHSY, CDR2 SAAADI. Written as DNA, the CDR3 is TGCGCCAGCAGTGAGCTAGCGGCGGGGGGTGGGGAGCTGTTTTTT. Amino acids: CASSELAAGGGELFF.

The chain uses TRBV28 and TRBJ1-5; TRBD1 might be the D (6 bases). V gave up 8 bases and J gave up 0 bases, with 11 bases separating them. Germline-derived CDR1 and CDR2 are MDHEN and SYDVKM. This CDR3 spans 14 amino acids. CDR3 in amino acids: CASCPGASNQPQHF. The DNA of the CDR3 is TGTGCCAGCTGTCCAGGGGCTAGCAATCAGCCCCAGCATTTT.

This chain uses TRBV7-9 with TRBJ2-1; 7 bases agree with TRBD2. The CDR3 length is 14 residues. V was pared by 4 bases and J by 7 bases, with 7 bases of the junction left unmatched. Germline V gives CDR1 SEHNR, CDR2 FQNEAQ (reference sequence). The CDR3 DNA is TGTGCCAGCAGCTCCTTGGGAGGGAGAAATGAGCAGTTCTTC. It encodes CASSSLGGRNEQFF.

With regard to this clone: At one end the junction does not follow the germline gene, possibly because of a read error. The CDR3 loop is CSVGLTLSDEQYF. CDR3 coding DNA: TGCAGCGTGGGACTAACTCTCTCCGACGAGCAGTACTTC. V gene TRBV29-1 combines with J gene TRBJ2-7, with TRBD2 identical over 7 bases. Germline lookup yields CDR1 SQVTM and CDR2 ANQGSEA. CDR3 size: 13 residues.

The J gene is TRBJ1-5, the V gene TRBV19; TRBD1 matches 7 bases. The V segment lost 6 bases and the J segment 1 base; nucleotides outside the gene matches: 6. The CDR3 runs 15 residues. Looked up from germline, CDR1 is LNHDA and CDR2 is SQIVND (reference sequence). The CDR3 DNA reads TGTGCCAGTAGACCCACAGGGGCGAGCAATCAGCCCCAGCATTTT. Translating gives CASRPTGASNQPQHF.

The gene calls are TRBV5-6 and TRBJ2-7; 9 bases agree with TRBD1. The CDR3 length is 16 residues. The V gene's germline CDR1 is SGHDT and CDR2 YYEEEE. The V gene end was trimmed by 4 bases and the J gene end by 7 bases; junction bases not matched to a gene: 15. Here the CDR3 DNA reads TGTGCCAGCAGCCCCCCGGACAGGGGCCCCCTTGGGGAGCAGTACTTC. Translating it yields CASSPPDRGPLGEQYF.

The chain is built from TRBV6-5 and TRBJ2-1, with 10 bases aligning to TRBD2. Germline CDR1 MNHEY, CDR2 SVGAGI. The CDR3 runs to 14 residues. The trim removed 2 bases at V and 6 bases at J, leaving 1 base unmatched. The CDR3 region is CASSYGTSANEQFF. The CDR3 DNA sequence: TGTGCCAGCAGTTACGGGACTAGCGCCAATGAGCAGTTCTTC.

The chain joins TRBV6-1 to TRBJ2-7, with D maybe TRBD2 (6 bases). The V end was cut by 2 bases, the J end by 4 bases, with 15 bases between. The CDR3 has 15 residues. The germline V gene encodes CDR1 MNHNS and CDR2 SASEGT. The CDR3 DNA sequence: TGTGCCAGCAGTGAATTGGGCGGGAAGGGGTACGAGCAGTACTTC. It yields the protein CASSELGGKGYEQYF.

In DNA, the CDR3 is TGTGCCACCAGCAGAGGGGACAGCATGAACACTGAAGCTTTCTTT. Protein sequence: CATSRGDSMNTEAFF. The V gene is TRBV15, the J gene TRBJ1-1; the match to TRBD1 covers 7 bases. V lost 1 base and J lost 0; bases outside the gene matches: 2. Germline CDR1 reads LNHNV; CDR2 reads YYDKDF (reference sequence). The CDR3 spans 15 residues.